This entry lists 20 T cell receptor beta chains sequenced from one sample in a study of identical twins. Via MiXCR, TCRdb re-called the 5' RACE reads, giving one row per CDR3 protein. Of fewer than 650,000 distinct CDR3 sequences in the sample, 7.1% were seen once. These data are also associated with another study on yellow fever vaccine responses in identical twins.

What was sequenced was PBMCs. These receptors were obtained from a woman aged 18-29 years in good health.

Of note for this clonotype: Compared with germline, one end of the junction differs, possibly owing to a read error. The genes are TRBV20-1 and TRBJ2-1; 10 nucleotides agree with TRBD2. Looked up from germline, CDR1 is DFQATT and CDR2 is SNEGSKA (reference sequence). CDR3 length: 12 amino acids. The CDR3 DNA follows: TGCAGTGTAGCGGGGGGAAGCAATCAGCAGTTCTTC. It specifies CSVAGGSNQQFF.

This clonotype has ten or more counts. This rearrangement joins TRBV7-2 to TRBJ2-7, with unresolved D. The V end lost 5 bases, the J end lost 0 bases, and 11 bases lay between the germline ends. The CDR3 contains 14 residues. From germline, CDR1 is SGHTA and CDR2 FQGNSA. The CDR3 DNA sequence: TGTGCCAGCAGCGCCCGAATCGCCTCCTACGAGCAGTACTTC. This translates into CASSARIASYEQYF.

This clonotype was counted a few times. This chain connects TRBV27 to TRBJ2-7; the match to TRBD2 covers 7 bases. In germline, CDR1 is MNHEY, CDR2 SMNVEV (reference sequence). The CDR3 runs 18 residues. The J segment lost 3 bases and the V segment lost 7 bases, leaving 21 bases of the junction unmatched. The CDR3 coding sequence is TGTGCCAGCACTAAGAAGCCACCACGGACGTGGGGGGGCTACGAGCAGTACTTC. Its translation is CASTKKPPRTWGGYEQYF.

This clonotype was detected only a few times. The genes are TRBV9 and TRBJ2-5; 10 bases line up with TRBD2. This CDR3 region has 16 residues. After removal of 0 bases from V and 4 bases from J, the junction contained 6 bases not matched to a gene. Germline V gene lookup returns CDR1 SGDLS and CDR2 YYNGEE. CDR3: CASSVGRVAGGETQYF. DNA of the CDR3: TGTGCCAGCAGCGTAGGGCGGGTAGCGGGAGGAGAGACCCAGTACTTC.

The chain uses TRBV10-3 and TRBJ1-5; D is undetermined. Trimming shortened V by 7 bases and J by 0 bases, and 10 bases separated the two germline ends. The CDR3 runs 14 residues. Germline-derived CDR1 and CDR2 are ENHRY and SYGVKD. In DNA form, the CDR3 reads TGTGCCATCAACCCCAACCATAGCAATCAGCCCCAGCATTTT. Encoded protein: CAINPNHSNQPQHF.

This clonotype was seen ten or more times. The chain combines TRBV12-3 or TRBV12-4 with TRBJ2-3; TRBD2 is a possible D gene (5 bases). The CDR3 has 12 amino acids. The CDR3 loop reads CASRGVQDTQYF. The CDR3 nucleotides read TGTGCATCTCGGGGAGTTCAAGATACGCAGTATTTT.

This clonotype has at least ten counts. This chain uses TRBV28 with TRBJ1-1; 8 nucleotides line up with TRBD1. Germline V lookup: CDR1 MDHEN, CDR2 SYDVKM. Trimming cost V 8 bases and J 4 bases; bases outside gene matches: 12. CDR3 length equals 15 residues. The CDR3 protein is CASDMTRGPSTEAFF. In DNA, the CDR3 is TGTGCCAGCGATATGACCAGGGGGCCTAGCACTGAAGCTTTCTTT.

This clonotype was observed many times. The gene calls are TRBV20-1 and TRBJ2-1; unclear D gene. The V gene's germline CDR1 is DFQATT and CDR2 SNEGSKA (reference sequence). Trimming shortened V by 5 bases and J by 6 bases, and 5 bases separated the two germline ends. The CDR3 is 10 residues long. CDR3 amino acids: CSAPLNEQFF. The CDR3, as DNA: TGCAGTGCTCCCCTCAATGAGCAGTTCTTC.

This clonotype has more than one count but fewer than ten. A read error may produce the germline difference seen at one junction end. The J gene is TRBJ2-4, the V gene TRBV3-1; D not resolved. Germline V CDR1 and CDR2: LGHDT, YNNKEL (reference sequence). The CDR3 loop spans 18 amino acids. The CDR3 sequence is CASTQALTGGTTKNIQYF. CDR3 DNA: TGTGCCAGCACCCAAGCTCTTACTGGCGGAACTACCAAAAACATTCAGTACTTC.

This clonotype was found a few times. The chain recombines TRBV20-1 with TRBJ2-1, with 7 nucleotides matching TRBD1. The CDR3 runs to 13 residues. J gave up 6 bases and V 6 bases, and 8 bases lay outside the gene matches. CDR1 is DFQATT and CDR2 is SNEGSKA in the germline V gene (reference sequence). CDR3 in amino acids: CSALDRVVNEQFF. The CDR3 DNA is TGCAGTGCCCTCGACAGGGTGGTCAATGAGCAGTTCTTC.

This clonotype occurred many times. This sequence joins TRBV20-1 and TRBJ1-1; TRBD1 matches 9 bases. The CDR3 is 16 residues long. The germline CDR1 and CDR2 sequences are DFQATT and SNEGSKA (reference sequence). The J segment lost 2 bases and the V segment lost 2 bases, leaving 9 bases of the junction unmatched. The CDR3 loop is CSARKTWDRENTEAFF. Written as DNA, the CDR3 is TGCAGTGCTAGAAAGACCTGGGACAGGGAAAACACTGAAGCTTTCTTT.

The chain carries TRBV20-1 and TRBJ1-5; the D gene is possibly TRBD1 (6 bases). The CDR3 loop spans 15 amino acids. V lost 3 bases and J 4 bases, leaving 16 bases between the germline ends. The V gene's germline CDR1 is DFQATT and CDR2 SNEGSKA (reference sequence). In DNA, the CDR3 is TGCAGTGCTAGGGAACAGGGTAACCCTAATCAGCCCCAGCATTTT. This gives the protein CSAREQGNPNQPQHF.

The rearrangement uses TRBV5-6 and TRBJ2-1, with 13 positions matching TRBD2. V dropped 9 bases and J dropped 8; count of bases not matched to a gene: 5. From germline, CDR1 is SGHDT and CDR2 YYEEEE. CDR3 length equals 13 residues. DNA for the CDR3: TGTGCCACCCGGACTAGCGGGGGCTATGAGCAGTTCTTC. Translation: CATRTSGGYEQFF.

The sample holds many counts of this clonotype. The chain carries TRBV4-1 and TRBJ1-5, with D maybe TRBD1 (5 bases). This CDR3 is 15 amino acids long. Germline CDR1 is MGHRA and CDR2 is YSYEKL. V gave up 1 base and J gave up 5 bases, with 12 bases separating them. The CDR3 DNA reads TGCGCCAGCAGCCAAGGGAGCCGGGGCCATCAGCCCCAGCATTTT. The encoded protein is CASSQGSRGHQPQHF.

Only a few counts were recorded for this clonotype. V is TRBV20-1 and J is TRBJ1-2; unclear D gene. Trimming stripped 3 bases from V and 3 bases from J, with 11 bases between. The CDR3 covers 13 residues. From germline, CDR1 is DFQATT and CDR2 SNEGSKA (reference sequence). The DNA of the CDR3 is TGCAGTGCTAGGGGCATTATTGACTATGGCTACACCTTC. This translates into CSARGIIDYGYTF.

The chain carries TRBV5-1 and TRBJ2-5, with TRBD2 matching over 7 bases. The length of the CDR3 is 15 residues. V lost 1 base to trimming and J lost 5 bases; unmatched junction nucleotides: 8. Germline loops: CDR1 SGHRS, CDR2 YFSETQ. The CDR3 region is CASSLTGGNEETQYF. In DNA form, the CDR3 reads TGCGCCAGCAGCTTGACCGGGGGGAACGAGGAGACCCAGTACTTC.

The V and J genes are TRBV6-1 and TRBJ2-2; 12 bases are shared with TRBD2. Germline CDR1 reads MNHNS; CDR2 reads SASEGT. This CDR3 spans 14 amino acids. V shed 10 bases, J shed 5 bases, and the junction held 5 bases outside the gene matches. The CDR3 region has the DNA TGTGCCACCAGAGGGACTAGCGGGACCGGGGAGCTGTTTTTT. Protein sequence: CATRGTSGTGELFF.

This clonotype has just a few counts. The rearrangement uses TRBV12-5 and TRBJ2-1; D ambiguous. V was trimmed by 6 bases and J by 8 bases, leaving 8 bases between them. The CDR3 is 11 amino acids. Germline-derived CDR1 and CDR2 are LGHNT and FRNRAP. DNA of the CDR3: TGTGCTAGTGGCCCAGTTCATGAGCAGTTCTTC. It yields the protein CASGPVHEQFF.

This clonotype was found a few times. The chain uses TRBV20-1 and TRBJ2-3, with 15 nucleotides matching TRBD2. Germline V gives CDR1 DFQATT, CDR2 SNEGSKA (reference sequence). V was pared by 1 base and J by 0 bases, with 5 bases of the junction left unmatched. The CDR3 contains 18 residues. CDR3 sequence reads: CSARAGGLAGGSTDTQYF. CDR3 nucleotide sequence: TGCAGTGCTAGAGCGGGGGGACTAGCGGGAGGTAGCACAGATACGCAGTATTTT.

The genes are TRBV18 and TRBJ1-2; no reliable D call. Between the trimmed V and J ends, which lost 0 bases and 3 bases, there was a span of 14 bases. This CDR3 has 16 amino acids. Germline CDR1 reads KGHSH; CDR2 reads LQKENI. The CDR3 region is CASSPPLTWGDYGYTF. CDR3 DNA sequence: TGTGCCAGCTCACCACCCCTGACCTGGGGTGACTATGGCTACACCTTC.